This TCR beta chain was retrieved from a study of control samples from healthy donors and cancer patients. The protocol was immunoSEQ multiplex PCR, while the TCRdb copy is restricted to in-frame clones and leaves out a portion. This sample has around 99,000 clones, with approximately 90% found just once. This CDR3 region has 14 residues. The germline V gene encodes CDR1 MNHNY and CDR2 SVGAGI (reference sequence). V was cut by 10 bases and J by 0 bases, with 14 bases left in between. Sequencing used blood. This sequence originates from a woman aged 50 to 65 in good health. The chain is built from TRBV6-6 and TRBJ2-3; D call uncertain. Written as DNA, the CDR3 is TGTGCCACCGAGGAAACTTATAGCACAGATACGCAGTATTTT. This codes for CATEETYSTDTQYF.